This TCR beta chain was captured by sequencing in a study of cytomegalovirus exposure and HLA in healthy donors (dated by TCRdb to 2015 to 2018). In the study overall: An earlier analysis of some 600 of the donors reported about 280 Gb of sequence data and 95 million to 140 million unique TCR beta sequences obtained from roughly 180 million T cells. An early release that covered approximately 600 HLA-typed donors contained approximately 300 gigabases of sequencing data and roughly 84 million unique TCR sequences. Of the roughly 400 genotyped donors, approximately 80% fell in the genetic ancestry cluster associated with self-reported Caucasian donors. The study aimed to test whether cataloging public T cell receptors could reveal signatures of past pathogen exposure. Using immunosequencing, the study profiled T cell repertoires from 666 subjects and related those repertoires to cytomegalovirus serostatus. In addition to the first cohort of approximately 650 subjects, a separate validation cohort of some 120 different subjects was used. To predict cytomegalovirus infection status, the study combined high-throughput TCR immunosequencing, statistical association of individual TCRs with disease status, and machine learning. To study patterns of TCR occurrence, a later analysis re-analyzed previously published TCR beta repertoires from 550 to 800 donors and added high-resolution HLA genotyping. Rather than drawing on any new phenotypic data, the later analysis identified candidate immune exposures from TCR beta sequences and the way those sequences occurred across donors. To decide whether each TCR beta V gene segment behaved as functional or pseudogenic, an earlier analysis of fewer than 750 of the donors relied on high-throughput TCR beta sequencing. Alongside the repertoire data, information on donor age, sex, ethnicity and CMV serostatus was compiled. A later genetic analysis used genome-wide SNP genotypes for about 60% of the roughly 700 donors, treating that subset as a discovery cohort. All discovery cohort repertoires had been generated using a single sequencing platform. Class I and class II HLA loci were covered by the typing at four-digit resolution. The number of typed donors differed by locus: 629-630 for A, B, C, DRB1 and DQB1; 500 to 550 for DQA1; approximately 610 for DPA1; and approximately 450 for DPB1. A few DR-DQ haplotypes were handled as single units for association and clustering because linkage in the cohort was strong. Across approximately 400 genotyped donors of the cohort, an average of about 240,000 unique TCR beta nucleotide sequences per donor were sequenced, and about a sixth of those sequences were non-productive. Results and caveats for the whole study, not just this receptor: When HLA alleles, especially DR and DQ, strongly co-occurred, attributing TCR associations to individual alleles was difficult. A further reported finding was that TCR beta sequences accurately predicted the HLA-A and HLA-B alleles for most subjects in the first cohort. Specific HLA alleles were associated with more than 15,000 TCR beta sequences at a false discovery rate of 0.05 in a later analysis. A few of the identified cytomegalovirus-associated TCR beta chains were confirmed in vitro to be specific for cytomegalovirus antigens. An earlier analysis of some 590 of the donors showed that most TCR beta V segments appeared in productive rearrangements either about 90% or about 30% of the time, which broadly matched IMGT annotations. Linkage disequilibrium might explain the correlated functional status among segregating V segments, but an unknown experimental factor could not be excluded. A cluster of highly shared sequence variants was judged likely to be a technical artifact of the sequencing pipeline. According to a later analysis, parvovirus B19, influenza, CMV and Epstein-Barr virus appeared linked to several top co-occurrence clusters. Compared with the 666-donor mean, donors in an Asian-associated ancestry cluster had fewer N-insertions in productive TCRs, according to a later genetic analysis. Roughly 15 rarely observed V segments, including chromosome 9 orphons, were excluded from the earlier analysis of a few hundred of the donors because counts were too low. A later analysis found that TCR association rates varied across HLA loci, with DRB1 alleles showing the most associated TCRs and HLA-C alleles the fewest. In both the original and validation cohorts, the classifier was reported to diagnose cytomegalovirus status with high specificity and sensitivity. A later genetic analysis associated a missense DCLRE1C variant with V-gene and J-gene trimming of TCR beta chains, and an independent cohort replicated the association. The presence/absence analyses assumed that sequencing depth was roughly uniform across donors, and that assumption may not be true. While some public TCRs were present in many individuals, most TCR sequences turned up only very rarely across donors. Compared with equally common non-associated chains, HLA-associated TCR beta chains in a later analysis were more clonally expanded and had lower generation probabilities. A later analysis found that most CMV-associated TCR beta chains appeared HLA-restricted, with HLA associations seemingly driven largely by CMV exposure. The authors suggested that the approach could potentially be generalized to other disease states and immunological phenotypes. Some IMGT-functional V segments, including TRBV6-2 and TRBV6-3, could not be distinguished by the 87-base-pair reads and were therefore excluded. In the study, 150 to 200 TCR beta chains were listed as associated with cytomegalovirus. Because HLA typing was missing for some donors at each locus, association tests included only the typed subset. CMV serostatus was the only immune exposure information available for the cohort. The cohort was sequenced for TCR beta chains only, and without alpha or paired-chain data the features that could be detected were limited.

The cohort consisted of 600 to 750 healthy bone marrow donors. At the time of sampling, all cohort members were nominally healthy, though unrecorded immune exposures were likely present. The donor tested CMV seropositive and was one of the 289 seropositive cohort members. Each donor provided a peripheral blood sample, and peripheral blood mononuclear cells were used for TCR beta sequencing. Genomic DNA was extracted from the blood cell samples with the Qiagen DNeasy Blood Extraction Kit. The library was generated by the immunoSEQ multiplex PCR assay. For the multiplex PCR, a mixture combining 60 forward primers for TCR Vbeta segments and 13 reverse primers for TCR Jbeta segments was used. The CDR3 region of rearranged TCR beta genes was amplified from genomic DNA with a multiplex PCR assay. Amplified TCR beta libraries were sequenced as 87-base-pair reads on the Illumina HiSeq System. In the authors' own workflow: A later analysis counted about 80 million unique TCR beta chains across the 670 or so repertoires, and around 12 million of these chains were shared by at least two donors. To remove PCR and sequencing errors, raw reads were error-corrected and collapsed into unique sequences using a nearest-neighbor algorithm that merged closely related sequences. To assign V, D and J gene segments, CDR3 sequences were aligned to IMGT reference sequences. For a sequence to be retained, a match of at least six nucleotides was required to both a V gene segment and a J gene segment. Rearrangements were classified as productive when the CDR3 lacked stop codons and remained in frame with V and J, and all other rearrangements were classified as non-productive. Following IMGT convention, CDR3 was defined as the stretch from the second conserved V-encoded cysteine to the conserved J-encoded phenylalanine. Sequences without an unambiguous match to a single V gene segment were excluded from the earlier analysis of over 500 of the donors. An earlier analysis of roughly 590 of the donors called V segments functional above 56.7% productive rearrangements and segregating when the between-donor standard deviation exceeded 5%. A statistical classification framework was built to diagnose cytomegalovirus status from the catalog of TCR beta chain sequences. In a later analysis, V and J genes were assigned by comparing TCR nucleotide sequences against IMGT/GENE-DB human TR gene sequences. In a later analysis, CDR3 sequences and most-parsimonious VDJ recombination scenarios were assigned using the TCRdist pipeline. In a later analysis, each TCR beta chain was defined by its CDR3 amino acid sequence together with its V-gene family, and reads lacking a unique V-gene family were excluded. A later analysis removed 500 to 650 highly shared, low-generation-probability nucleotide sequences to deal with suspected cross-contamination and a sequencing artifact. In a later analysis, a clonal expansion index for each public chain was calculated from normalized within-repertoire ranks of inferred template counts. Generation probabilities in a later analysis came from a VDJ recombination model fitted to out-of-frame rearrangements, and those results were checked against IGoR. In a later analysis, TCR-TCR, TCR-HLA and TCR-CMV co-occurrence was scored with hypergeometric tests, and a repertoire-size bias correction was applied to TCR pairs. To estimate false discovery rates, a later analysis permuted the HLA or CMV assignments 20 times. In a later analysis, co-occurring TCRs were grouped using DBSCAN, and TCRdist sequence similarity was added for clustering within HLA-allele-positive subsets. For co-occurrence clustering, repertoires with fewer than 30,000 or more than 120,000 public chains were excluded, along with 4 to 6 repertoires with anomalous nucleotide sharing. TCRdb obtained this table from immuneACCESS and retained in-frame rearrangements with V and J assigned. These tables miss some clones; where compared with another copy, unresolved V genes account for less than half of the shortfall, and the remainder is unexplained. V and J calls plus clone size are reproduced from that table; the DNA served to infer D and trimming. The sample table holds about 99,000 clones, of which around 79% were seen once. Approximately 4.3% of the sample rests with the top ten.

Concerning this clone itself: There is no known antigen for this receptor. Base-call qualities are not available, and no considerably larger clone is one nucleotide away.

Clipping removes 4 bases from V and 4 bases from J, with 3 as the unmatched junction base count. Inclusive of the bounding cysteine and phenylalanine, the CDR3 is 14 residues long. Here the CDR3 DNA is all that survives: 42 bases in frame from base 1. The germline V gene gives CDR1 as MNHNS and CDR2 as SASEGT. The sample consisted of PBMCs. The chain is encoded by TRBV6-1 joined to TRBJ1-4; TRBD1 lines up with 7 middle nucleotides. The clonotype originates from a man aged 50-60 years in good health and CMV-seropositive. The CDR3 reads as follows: CASSGQGHNEKLFF. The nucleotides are TGTGCCAGCAGTGGACAGGGCCATAATGAAAAACTGTTTTTT.